Shown below are 10 T cell receptor beta chains from a single sample sequenced in a study of T cell responses to AZD1222 COVID-19 vaccine. Sequencing was performed with immunoSEQ multiplex PCR; in TCRdb, only in-frame clones are kept and a portion is missing. The sample holds 110,000 to 150,000 clones, roughly 92% seen once. The sample consisted of peripheral blood, taken on day 0 of AZD1222 vaccination. Receptors originate from an adult in good health.

The rearrangement joins TRBV7-9 to TRBJ1-1; TRBD1 matches 7 bases. J gave up 4 bases and V 5 bases, and 10 bases lay outside the gene matches. This CDR3 spans 15 amino acids. The germline CDR1 and CDR2 sequences are SEHNR and FQNEAQ (reference sequence). The DNA for the CDR3 is TGTGCCAGCAGCCCGCTAGGGGGCTCGAGCACTGAAGCTTTCTTT. Translation gives CASSPLGGSSTEAFF.

The rearrangement uses TRBV5-1 and TRBJ2-1, with D maybe TRBD1 (6 bases). Germline-derived CDR1 and CDR2 are SGHRS and YFSETQ. The V end was cut by 1 base, the J end by 2 bases, with 10 bases between. The length of the CDR3 is 15 residues. The chain's CDR3 is CASSLQGRAYNEQFF. DNA of the CDR3: TGCGCCAGCAGCTTGCAGGGGCGCGCCTACAATGAGCAGTTCTTC. The full variable domain, in which reference TRBV5-1 and TRBJ2-1 provide the parts outside the CDR3, is KAGVTQTPRYLIKTRGQQVTLSCSPISGHRSVSWYQQTPGQGLQFLFEYFSETQRNKGNFPGRFSGRQFSNSRSEMNVSTLELGDSALYLCASSLQGRAYNEQFFGPGTRLTVL.

The chain has TRBV11-2 and TRBJ2-1, with unresolved D. The CDR3 loop spans 13 amino acids. V lost 5 bases to trimming and J lost 8 bases, with 13 bases between them. Germline CDR1 reads SGHAT; CDR2 reads FQNNGV. The CDR3 sequence is CASSPLGWDEQFF. CDR3 in DNA: TGTGCCAGCAGCCCCCTGGGGTGGGATGAGCAGTTCTTC.

The chain employs TRBV2 and TRBJ2-2, with D maybe TRBD2 (6 bases). The germline V and J ends were trimmed by 3 bases and 5 bases, with 13 bases remaining between them. Germline CDR1 SNHLY, CDR2 FYNNEI. The CDR3 has 15 residues. In DNA form, the CDR3 reads TGTGCCAGCAGTGAGGGTCTAGCGCTAACCGGGGAGCTGTTTTTT. This encodes CASSEGLALTGELFF.

This clone was seen a single time. Other DNA variants within this sample encode the same CDR3. The rearrangement uses TRBV28 and TRBJ1-1; D unclear. Germline CDR1 reads MDHEN; CDR2 reads SYDVKM. The V end was cut by 6 bases, the J end by 1 base, with 6 bases between. The CDR3 contains 12 residues. CDR3 protein: CASRRWNTEAFF. DNA of the CDR3: TGTGCCAGCAGGAGGTGGAACACTGAAGCTTTCTTT.

The chain couples TRBV29-1 to TRBJ1-3; tentatively, D is TRBD1 (5 bases). The CDR3 length is 15 residues. Per germline, CDR1 SQVTM and CDR2 ANQGSEA. The V and J ends lost 0 bases and 1 base respectively, with 10 bases between them. The CDR3 loop reads CSVEDPRVSGNTIYF. For the CDR3, the DNA is TGCAGCGTTGAAGATCCCAGGGTTTCTGGAAACACCATATATTTT.

The chain links TRBV4-1 to TRBJ2-7; D gene uncertain. V lost 5 bases, J lost 3 bases, and 17 bases lay in between. This CDR3 region has 15 residues. The germline gives CDR1 MGHRA, CDR2 YSYEKL. CDR3 loop: CASSEGPGYYYEQYF. In DNA, the CDR3 is TGCGCCAGCAGCGAAGGGCCAGGCTATTACTACGAGCAGTACTTC.

Concerning this clone: At the DNA level, this CDR3 is encoded by other sequences in the same sample as well. The gene calls are TRBV28 and TRBJ1-2, with D maybe TRBD1 (5 bases). The CDR3 is 13 amino acids. In germline, CDR1 is MDHEN, CDR2 SYDVKM. The V gene lost 2 bases and the J gene lost 3 bases, with 7 bases spanning the gap. DNA for the CDR3: TGTGCCAGCAGTTTAATAGGGGACTATGGCTACACCTTC. Translated: CASSLIGDYGYTF.

This sequence joins TRBV5-6 and TRBJ1-2; 9 bases line up with TRBD1. J lost 6 bases, V lost 3 bases, and 12 bases had no gene match. The CDR3 length is 16 residues. Germline V gene data show CDR1 as SGHDT and CDR2 as YYEEEE. The CDR3, as DNA: TGTGCCAGCAGCTCGCCGGGGACAGGGAGAGTTAATGGCTACACCTTC. Protein: CASSSPGTGRVNGYTF.

The gene calls are TRBV7-9 and TRBJ2-7, with TRBD2 identical over 10 bases. The germline gives CDR1 SEHNR, CDR2 FQNEAQ (reference sequence). This CDR3 is built from 15 residues. V dropped 5 bases and J dropped 0; count of bases not matched to a gene: 4. The CDR3 reads CASSRTSGSSYEQYF. The CDR3 DNA sequence: TGTGCCAGCAGCCGGACTAGCGGTAGCTCCTACGAGCAGTACTTC.